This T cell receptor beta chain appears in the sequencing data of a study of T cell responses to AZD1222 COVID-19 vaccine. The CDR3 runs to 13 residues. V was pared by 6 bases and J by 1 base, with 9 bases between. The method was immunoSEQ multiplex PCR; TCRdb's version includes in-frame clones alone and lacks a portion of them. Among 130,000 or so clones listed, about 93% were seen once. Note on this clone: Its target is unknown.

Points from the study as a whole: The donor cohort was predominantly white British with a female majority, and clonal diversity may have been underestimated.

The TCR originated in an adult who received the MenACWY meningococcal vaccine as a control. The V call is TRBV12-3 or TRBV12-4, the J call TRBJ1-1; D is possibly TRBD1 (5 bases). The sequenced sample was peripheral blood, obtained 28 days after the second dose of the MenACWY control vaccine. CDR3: CASRHGQNTEAFF. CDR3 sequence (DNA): TGTGCCAGCAGACACGGACAGAACACTGAAGCTTTCTTT.